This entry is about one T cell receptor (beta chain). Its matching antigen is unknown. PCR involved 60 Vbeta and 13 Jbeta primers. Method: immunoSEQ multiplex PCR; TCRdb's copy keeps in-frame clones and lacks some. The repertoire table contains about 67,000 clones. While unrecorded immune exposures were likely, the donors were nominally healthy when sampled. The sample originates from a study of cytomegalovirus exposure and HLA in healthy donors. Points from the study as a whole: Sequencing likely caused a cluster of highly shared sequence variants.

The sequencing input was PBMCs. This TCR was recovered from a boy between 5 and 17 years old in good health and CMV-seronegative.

The CDR3 reads CASSPSQAGDTQYF. The CDR3 DNA sequence: TGTGCCAGCAGCCCTTCCCAAGCGGGAGATACGCAGTATTTT. The V call is TRBV7-9, the J call TRBJ2-3; D might be TRBD2 (6 bases). The CDR3 is 14 amino acids. Germline V gene data show CDR1 as SEHNR and CDR2 as FQNEAQ (reference sequence). Trimming pared 5 bases from V and 5 bases from J, leaving 14 bases between.